A single T cell receptor (beta chain) is shown here with its context. The antigen is unknown. The source of the sample is a study of T cells in narcolepsy. At the level of the study: Patients with NT1 or NT2 and healthy control donors were enrolled.

The method was immunoSEQ multiplex PCR; TCRdb's version includes in-frame clones alone and lacks a portion of them. Of some 10,000 clones detected, approximately 94% appear once; the ten largest clones hold roughly 1%. The CDR3 runs 16 residues. Germline V gene lookup returns CDR1 MGHRA and CDR2 YSYEKL. The V gene end was trimmed by 1 base and the J gene end by 1 base; junction bases not matched to a gene: 5. Findings and limits, study-wide: Some memory CD4+ repertoires had no autoreactive clone sequences. Blood of same and different patients, but not healthy controls, reportedly held recurring autoreactive clonotypes. Comparing one patient's CSF and blood CD4+ clonotypes highlighted HCRT- and TRIB2-specific autoreactive clonotypes.

The TCR sequence derives from a human donor with narcolepsy. Sample: CD45RA- memory CD4+ T cells from PBMCs. This chain uses TRBV4-1 with TRBJ2-3; 7 nucleotides line up with TRBD2. The CDR3 region has the DNA TGCGCCAGCAGCCAAGTATTTGCGGGGGGCACAGATACGCAGTATTTT. Amino acid sequence: CASSQVFAGGTDTQYF.